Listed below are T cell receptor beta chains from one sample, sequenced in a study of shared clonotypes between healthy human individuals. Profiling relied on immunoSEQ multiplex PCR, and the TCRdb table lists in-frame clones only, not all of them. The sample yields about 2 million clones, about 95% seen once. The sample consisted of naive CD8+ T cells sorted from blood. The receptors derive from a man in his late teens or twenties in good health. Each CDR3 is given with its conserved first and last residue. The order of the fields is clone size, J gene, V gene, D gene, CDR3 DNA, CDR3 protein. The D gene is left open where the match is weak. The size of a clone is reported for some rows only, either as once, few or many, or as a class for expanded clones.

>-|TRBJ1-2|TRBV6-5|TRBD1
TGTGCCAGCAGTTACGGGACAGACTATGGCTACACCTTC
CASSYGTDYGYTF
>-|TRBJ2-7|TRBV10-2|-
TGCGCCAGCAGTGATGACCACTCCTACGAGCAGTACTTC
CASSDDHSYEQYF
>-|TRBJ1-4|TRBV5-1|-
TGCGCCAGCAGCTCCGACCCCTGGGATGAAAAACTGTTTTTT
CASSSDPWDEKLFF
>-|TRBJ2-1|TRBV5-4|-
TGTGCCAGCAGCTTGTGGGGACTCGCGGAGCAGTTCTTC
CASSLWGLAEQFF
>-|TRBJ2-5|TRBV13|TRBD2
TGTGCCAGCAGCAAGGGACTAGCAGACCAAGAGACCCAGTACTTC
CASSKGLADQETQYF
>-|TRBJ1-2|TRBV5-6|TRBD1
TGTGCCAGCAGTGCGGGACAGGACTTAAACTATGGCTACACCTTC
CASSAGQDLNYGYTF
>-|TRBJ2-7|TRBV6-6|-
TGTGCCAGCAGTTACTGGGGCGACGAGCAGTACTTC
CASSYWGDEQYF
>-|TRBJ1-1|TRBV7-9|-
TGTGCCAGCAGCTTGGTGGGGACTGGTGGCACTGAAGCTTTCTTT
CASSLVGTGGTEAFF
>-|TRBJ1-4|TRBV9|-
TGTGCCAGCAGTATTGGGGCAGCAACTAATGAAAAACTGTTTTTT
CASSIGAATNEKLFF
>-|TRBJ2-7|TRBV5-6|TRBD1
TGTGCCAGCAGCTTGGTGGGACAGGGTATCCCCTACGAGCAGTACTTC
CASSLVGQGIPYEQYF
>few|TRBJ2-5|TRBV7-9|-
TGTGCCAGCAGCTTTGGAGAGACCCAGTACTTC
CASSFGETQYF
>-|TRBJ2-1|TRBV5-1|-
TGCGCCAGCAGCTTCTGGGGTGCGACAGGCCCCCTTACCCCGTACAATGAGCAGTTCTTC
CASSFWGATGPLTPYNEQFF
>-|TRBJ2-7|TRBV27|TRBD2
TGTGCCAGCAGTCCATCTTTTCGGACTAGCGGTTACGAGCAGTACTTC
CASSPSFRTSGYEQYF
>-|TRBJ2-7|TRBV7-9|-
TGTGCCAGCAGTTGGAGCGGAAGCTCCTACGAGCAGCACTTC
CASSWSGSSYEQHF
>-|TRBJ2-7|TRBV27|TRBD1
TGTGCCAGCAGTGCCGGACAGGGGGAAGAGCAGTACTTC
CASSAGQGEEQYF
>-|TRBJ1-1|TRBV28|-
TGTGCCAGCACCCCGGTCCCAGGGGCGTTGAACACTGAAGCTTTCTTT
CASTPVPGALNTEAFF
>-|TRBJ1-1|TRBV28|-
TGTGCCAGCAGTTTGGGCCTCCTTACGGAAGCTTTCTTT
CASSLGLLTEAFF
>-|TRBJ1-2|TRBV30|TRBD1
TGTGCCTGGAGTGGTGGTCGGGACAGGAGAGTCTATGGCTACACCTTC
CAWSGGRDRRVYGYTF
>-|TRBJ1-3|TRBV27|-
TGTGCCAGCAGTTCGATGGACTCTGGAAACACCATATATTTT
CASSSMDSGNTIYF
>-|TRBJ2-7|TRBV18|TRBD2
TGTGCCAGCTCACCCTCGGCGGGAGATTTAAGCGACGAGCAGTACTTC
CASSPSAGDLSDEQYF
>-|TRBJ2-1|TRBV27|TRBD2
TGTGCCAGCAGTTCCCTCCAGCGGGGGGTAGAAAGAAATGAGCAGTTCTTC
CASSSLQRGVERNEQFF
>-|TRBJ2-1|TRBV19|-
TGTGCCAGTAGTATCCAACGCAATGAGCAGTTCTTC
CASSIQRNEQFF
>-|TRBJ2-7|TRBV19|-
TGTGCCAGTAGTATTATTGACGGCTACGAGCAGTACTTC
CASSIIDGYEQYF
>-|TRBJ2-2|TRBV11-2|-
TGTGCCAGCAGCTCTCTAGGGGGGTGGAGCACCGGGGAGCTGTTTTTT
CASSSLGGWSTGELFF
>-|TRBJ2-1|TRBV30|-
TGTGCCTGGAGTCCGACGAACAATGAGCAGTTCTTC
CAWSPTNNEQFF
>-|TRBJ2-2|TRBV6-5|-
TGTGCCAGCAGTGGGGACAATACGAACACCGGGGAGCTGTTTTTT
CASSGDNTNTGELFF
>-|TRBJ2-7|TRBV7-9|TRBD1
TGTGCCAGCAGCACAGGGGGCTATGTCTCCTACGAGCAGTACTTC
CASSTGGYVSYEQYF
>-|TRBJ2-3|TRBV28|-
TGTGCCAGCAGTGCCGGGGAGGAGGGCGCAGATACGCAGTATTTT
CASSAGEEGADTQYF